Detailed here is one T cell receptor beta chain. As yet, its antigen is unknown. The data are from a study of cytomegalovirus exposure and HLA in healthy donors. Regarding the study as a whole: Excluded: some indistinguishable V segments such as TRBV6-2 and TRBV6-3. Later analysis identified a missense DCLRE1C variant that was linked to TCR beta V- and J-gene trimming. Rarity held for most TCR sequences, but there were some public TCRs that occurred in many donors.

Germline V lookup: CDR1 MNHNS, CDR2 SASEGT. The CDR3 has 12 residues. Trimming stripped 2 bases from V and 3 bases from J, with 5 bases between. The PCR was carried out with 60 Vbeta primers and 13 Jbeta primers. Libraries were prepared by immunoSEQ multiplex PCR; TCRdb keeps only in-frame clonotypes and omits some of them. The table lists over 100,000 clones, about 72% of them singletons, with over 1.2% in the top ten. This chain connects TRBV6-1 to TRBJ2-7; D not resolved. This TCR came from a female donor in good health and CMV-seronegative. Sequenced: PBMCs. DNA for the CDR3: TGTGCCAGCAGTGAAACGCGCTACGAGCAGTACTTC. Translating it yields CASSETRYEQYF.